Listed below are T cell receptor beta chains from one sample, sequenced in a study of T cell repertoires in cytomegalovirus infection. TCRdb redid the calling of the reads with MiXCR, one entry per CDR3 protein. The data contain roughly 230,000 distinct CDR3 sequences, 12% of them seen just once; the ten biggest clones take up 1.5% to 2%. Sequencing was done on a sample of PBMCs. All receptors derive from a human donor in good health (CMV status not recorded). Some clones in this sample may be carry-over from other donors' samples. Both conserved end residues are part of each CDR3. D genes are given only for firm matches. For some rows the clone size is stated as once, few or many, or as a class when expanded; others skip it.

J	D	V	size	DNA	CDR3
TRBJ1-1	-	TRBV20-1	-	TGCAGTGCCGTCAGCGGGGTAGCTTTCTTT	CSAVSGVAFF
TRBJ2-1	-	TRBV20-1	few	TGCAGTGCTAGAGATGGGGGGGCTGAGGCAATTGATGAGCAGTTCTTC	CSARDGGAEAIDEQFF
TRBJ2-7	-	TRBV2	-	TGTGCCAGCAGAGGCCTAGCGTACGAGCAGTACTTC	CASRGLAYEQYF
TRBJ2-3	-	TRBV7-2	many	TGTGCCAGCAGGGTTAGTCGCGGGAGCACAGATACGCAGTATTTT	CASRVSRGSTDTQYF
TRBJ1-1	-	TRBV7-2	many	TGTGCCAGCAGCCTACTTGGGGGTTCTAACACTGAAGCTTTCTTT	CASSLLGGSNTEAFF
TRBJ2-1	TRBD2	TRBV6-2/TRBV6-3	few	TGTGCCAGCAGTCCCGGACTAGCGGGACCCATTGGGGAGCAGTTCTTC	CASSPGLAGPIGEQFF
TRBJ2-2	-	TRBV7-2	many	TGTGCCAGCAGCCTCACAAAGGCCGGGGAGCTGTTTTTT	CASSLTKAGELFF
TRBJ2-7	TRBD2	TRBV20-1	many	TGCAGTGCTAGAGATCCAGGACTAGCGGGATACGAGCAGTACTTC	CSARDPGLAGYEQYF
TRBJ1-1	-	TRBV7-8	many	TGTGCCAGCAGCTTATTACAGTGGAACACTGAAGCTTTCTTT	CASSLLQWNTEAFF
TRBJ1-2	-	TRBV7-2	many	TGTGCCAGCAGCTTACCGGGCGATGGCTACACCTTC	CASSLPGDGYTF
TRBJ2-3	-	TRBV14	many	TGTGCCAGCAGCCAAGATCTATCAGATACGCAGTATTTT	CASSQDLSDTQYF
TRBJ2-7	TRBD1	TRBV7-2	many	TGTGCCAGCAGCTTAACCTTTACAGGGGCGCCACGAGACTACGAGCAGTACTTC	CASSLTFTGAPRDYEQYF
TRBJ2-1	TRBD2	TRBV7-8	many	TGTGCCAGCAGCCAGGGACTAGCGGGGCTTTCCTACAATGAGCAGTTCTTC	CASSQGLAGLSYNEQFF
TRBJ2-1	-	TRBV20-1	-	TGCAGTGCTAAGGACCCCCGTGGGGGGTCATCAGAGCAGTTCTTC	CSAKDPRGGSSEQFF
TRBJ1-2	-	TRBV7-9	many	TGTGCCAGCAGCTTAGCGTCAGGGGCCGGCTACACCTTC	CASSLASGAGYTF
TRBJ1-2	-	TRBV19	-	TGTGCCAGTAGTATAGGATCGGGAACCTATGGCTACACCTTC	CASSIGSGTYGYTF
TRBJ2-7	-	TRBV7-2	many	TGTGCCAGCAGCTTAGACAGCGACTACGAGCAGTACTTC	CASSLDSDYEQYF
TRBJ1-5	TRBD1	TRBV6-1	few	TGTGCCAGCAGGCCCGACAGGGCGTCGATCCAGCCCCAGCATTTT	CASRPDRASIQPQHF
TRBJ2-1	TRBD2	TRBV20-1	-	TGCAGTGCTTCTCTAGCGGGGGTTGGCAATGAGCAGTTCTTC	CSASLAGVGNEQFF
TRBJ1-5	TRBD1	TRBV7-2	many	TGTGCCAGCAGCTCACGGACAGGGGGAGGTCAGCCCCAGCATTTT	CASSSRTGGGQPQHF
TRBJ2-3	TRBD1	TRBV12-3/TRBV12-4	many	TGTGCCAGCACCGGAAACAGGGGAGATACGCAGTATTTT	CASTGNRGDTQYF
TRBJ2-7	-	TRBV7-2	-	TGTGCCAGCAGCTTAGGTGGGGGGAGAAGCCGGGCCCACGAGCAGTACTTC	CASSLGGGRSRAHEQYF
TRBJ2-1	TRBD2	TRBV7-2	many	TGTGCCAGCAGCCCCAGCTTGGCGGGGGGGCTAGATGAGCAGTTCTTC	CASSPSLAGGLDEQFF
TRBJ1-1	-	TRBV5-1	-	TGCGCCAGCAGCGATACAGGGAGTTACACTGAAGCTTTCTTT	CASSDTGSYTEAFF
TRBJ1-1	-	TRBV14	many	TGTGCCAGCAGCTACAAAAGAACGGGGGCCGGAATGAACACTGAAGCTTTCTTT	CASSYKRTGAGMNTEAFF
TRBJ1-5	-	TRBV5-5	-	TGTGCCAGCAGCCCCTCGGGGGCGGAAGGCCAGCCCCAGCATTTT	CASSPSGAEGQPQHF
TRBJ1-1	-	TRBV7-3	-	TGTGCCAGCAGCTTAACGGACGGGAACACTGAAGCTTTCTTT	CASSLTDGNTEAFF
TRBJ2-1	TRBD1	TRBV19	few	TGTGCCAGTAGCTCGACAGGGGGCGCCTACAATGAGCAGTTCTTC	CASSSTGGAYNEQFF
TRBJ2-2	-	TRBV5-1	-	TGCGCCTGCACAAGGGACCCCGTAAACACCGGGGAGCTGTTTTTT	CACTRDPVNTGELFF
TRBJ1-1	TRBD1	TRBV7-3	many	TGTGCCAGCAGCTTAACAGGGGGCGACACTGAAGCTTTCTTT	CASSLTGGDTEAFF
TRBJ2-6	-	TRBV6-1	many	TGTGCCAGCAGTGAACAGGACGCCCGCTCTGGGGCCAACGTCCTGACTTTC	CASSEQDARSGANVLTF
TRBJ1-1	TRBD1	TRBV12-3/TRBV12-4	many	TGTGCCAGCGCCAGACAGGGGAACACTGAAGCTTTCTTT	CASARQGNTEAFF
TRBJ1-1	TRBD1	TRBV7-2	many	TGTGCCAGCAGCTTAGCGAGGGACAGACAAACTGAAGCTTTCTTT	CASSLARDRQTEAFF
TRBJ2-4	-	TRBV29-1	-	TGCAGCGCTGCCATAGCCGGTGGAAACATTCAGTACTTC	CSAAIAGGNIQYF
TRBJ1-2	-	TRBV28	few	TGTGCCAGCAGTTTTGGATCACCGGACCGGGGCTACACCTTC	CASSFGSPDRGYTF
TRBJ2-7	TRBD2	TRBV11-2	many	TGTGCCAGCAGCTTAGTCCCGGGGGGTGTAGCGGGGTCCTACGAGCAGTACTTC	CASSLVPGGVAGSYEQYF
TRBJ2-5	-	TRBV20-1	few	TGCAGTGCTAGAGATGGAGTGTTAAGAGAGGCCCAGTACTTC	CSARDGVLREAQYF
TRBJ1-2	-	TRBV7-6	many	TGTGCCAGCAGCTTAGATCCGGGGACCAACTATGGCTACACCTTC	CASSLDPGTNYGYTF
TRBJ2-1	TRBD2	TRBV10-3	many	TGTGCCATCAGAGCTAGCGGGGGATCCTACAATGAGCAGTTCTTC	CAIRASGGSYNEQFF
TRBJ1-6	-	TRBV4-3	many	TGCGCCAGCAGCCAAGTACGGGGCAGGGGAGATTCACCCCTCCACTTT	CASSQVRGRGDSPLHF
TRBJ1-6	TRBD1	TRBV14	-	TGTGCCAGCAGCCTAAAGCCTGGGACAGAACTCTTGGATTCACCCCTCCACTTT	CASSLKPGTELLDSPLHF
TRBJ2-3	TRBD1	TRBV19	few	TGTGCCAGCACGGGACAGACCACAGATACGCAGTATTTT	CASTGQTTDTQYF
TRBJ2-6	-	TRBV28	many	TGTGCCACCGAAACTGGGGCCAACGTCCTGACTTTC	CATETGANVLTF
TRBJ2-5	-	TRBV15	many	TGTGCCACCAGCTATGGTAGAGAGACCCAGTACTTC	CATSYGRETQYF
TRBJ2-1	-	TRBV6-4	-	TGTGCCAGCAGTGACTCGAACCTCTTC	CASSDSNLF
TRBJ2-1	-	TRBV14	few	TGTGCCAGCAGCCTAGAGGTTCTGAATGAGCAGTTCTTC	CASSLEVLNEQFF
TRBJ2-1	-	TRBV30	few	TGTGCCTGGACCACGGGCGACTCCTACAATGAGCAGTTCTTC	CAWTTGDSYNEQFF
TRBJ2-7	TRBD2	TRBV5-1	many	TGCGCCAGCAGCGCCGGGACTAGCGGGAGCTCCCCTCTCTACGAGCAGTACTTC	CASSAGTSGSSPLYEQYF
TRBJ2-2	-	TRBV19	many	TGTGCCAGTAGTGTCCAGGCTCAATACACCGGGGAGCTGTTTTTT	CASSVQAQYTGELFF
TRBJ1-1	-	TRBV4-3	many	TGCGCCAGCAGCCAAGAACCGACAGTAAACACTGAAGCTTTCTTT	CASSQEPTVNTEAFF
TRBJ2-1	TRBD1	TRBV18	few	TGTGCCAGCTCACCGCGGGACAGGGTAAGGTACAATGAGCAGTTCTTC	CASSPRDRVRYNEQFF